This T cell receptor beta chain came from a study of PD-1 blockade in classical Hodgkin lymphoma. Study background: Every 2 weeks, patients had 3 mg/kg nivolumab intravenously. Findings and limits, study-wide: As was reported, newly diagnosed patients showed lower baseline TCR diversity than healthy donors did. By cycle point C4D1, TCR diversity had risen significantly in CD4+ cells (but not CD8+ cells). Complete responders possessed baseline diversity comparable to newly diagnosed patients.

CDR1 and CDR2 from the germline V gene are MNHNY and SVGAGI (reference sequence). The V and J ends lost 6 bases and 8 bases respectively, with 13 bases between them. The CDR3 length is 13 residues. TCRdb's copy holds only in-frame clones and misses some; the assay was immunoSEQ multiplex PCR. The repertoire consists of about 26,000 clones, with roughly four fifths occurring once and the leading ten covering 9.5% to 13%. Note on this clone: The antigen remains unidentified.

All trial patients relapsed after autologous stem cell transplantation. This TCR was recovered from a human donor with classical Hodgkin lymphoma. V gene TRBV6-6 combines with J gene TRBJ1-4; D ambiguous. The specimen was peripheral blood mononuclear cells (PBMCs), collected before the second cycle of nivolumab. The CDR3 DNA reads TGTGCCAGCAGCCAAGGGAGCAAGGAAAAACTGTTTTTT. It yields the protein CASSQGSKEKLFF.